Listed below are T cell receptor beta chains from one sample, sequenced in a study of cytomegalovirus exposure and HLA in healthy donors. Assay used: immunoSEQ multiplex PCR; TCRdb lists only in-frame clones, some missing. The sample yields about 32,000 clones, of which the top ten take up 4.5% to 5.5%. What was sequenced was PBMCs. The receptors were gathered from a female donor in good health and CMV-seronegative. CDR3s include the opening cysteine and the closing phenylalanine or tryptophan. Fields, in order: D gene, J gene, V gene, CDR3 protein. The D gene is left open where the match is weak.

d_gene: NA
j_gene: TRBJ2-7
v_gene: TRBV6-1
CDR3aa: CASSVGYSEAYEQYF

d_gene: NA
j_gene: TRBJ1-3
v_gene: TRBV2
CDR3aa: CASIQGPGNTIYF

d_gene: NA
j_gene: TRBJ2-4
v_gene: TRBV25-1
CDR3aa: CASSEYRWGLGYIQYF

d_gene: NA
j_gene: TRBJ1-3
v_gene: TRBV5-1
CDR3aa: CASSLIAPDSGNTIYF

d_gene: TRBD1
j_gene: TRBJ1-5
v_gene: TRBV4-2
CDR3aa: CASSQDGDGTGGQPQHF

d_gene: NA
j_gene: TRBJ2-7
v_gene: TRBV9
CDR3aa: CASSATGRTYEQYF

d_gene: TRBD1
j_gene: TRBJ1-2
v_gene: TRBV15
CDR3aa: CATSEGTGEGGYTF

d_gene: NA
j_gene: TRBJ2-7
v_gene: TRBV4-2
CDR3aa: CASRRPGGYEQYF

d_gene: NA
j_gene: TRBJ2-2
v_gene: TRBV5-6
CDR3aa: CASSYYAGELFF

d_gene: TRBD1
j_gene: TRBJ1-5
v_gene: TRBV19
CDR3aa: CASTGTGVQPQHF

d_gene: TRBD2
j_gene: TRBJ2-3
v_gene: TRBV5-1
CDR3aa: CASSLWTSGSDTQYF

d_gene: NA
j_gene: TRBJ1-4
v_gene: TRBV5-1
CDR3aa: CASTPGMNEKLLF

d_gene: TRBD2
j_gene: TRBJ2-1
v_gene: TRBV6-4
CDR3aa: CASSDSASGDYNEQFF

d_gene: NA
j_gene: TRBJ2-3
v_gene: TRBV28
CDR3aa: CASSLRGSTDTQYF

d_gene: NA
j_gene: TRBJ2-3
v_gene: TRBV15
CDR3aa: CATSRVRGTDTQYF

d_gene: NA
j_gene: TRBJ1-2
v_gene: TRBV12-5
CDR3aa: CASGLVGGGGVLPAGGYTF